A selection of T cell receptor beta chains follows, all from one sample in a study of cytomegalovirus exposure and HLA in healthy donors. Measured with immunoSEQ multiplex PCR; TCRdb has only the in-frame clones, and not every one. Of 100,000 to 140,000 clones listed, approximately 74% are singletons. Sequences were obtained from PBMCs. The receptors derive from a woman in her forties in good health and CMV-seropositive. Both conserved end residues are part of each CDR3. The order of the fields is V gene, D gene, clone size, J gene, CDR3 protein, CDR3 DNA. The D gene is left open where the match is weak. The listing skips clone size in some rows; elsewhere it reads once, few, many or a size class.

>TRBV14|.|.|TRBJ2-1
CASSPFGQYNEQFF
TGTGCCAGCAGCCCCTTCGGACAGTACAATGAGCAGTTCTTC
>TRBV5-4|.|.|TRBJ1-4
CASSLFGQGGEKLFF
TGTGCCAGCAGCTTGTTTGGCCAGGGTGGTGAAAAACTGTTTTTT
>TRBV5-4|TRBD2|.|TRBJ2-5
CASSLFTGGRKETQYF
TGTGCCAGCAGCTTGTTCACGGGGGGGAGAAAAGAGACCCAGTACTTC
>TRBV2|TRBD1|.|TRBJ1-6
CASSENRGTFPLHF
TGTGCCAGCAGTGAAAACAGGGGAACCTTTCCCCTCCACTTT
>TRBV11-2|.|.|TRBJ2-1
CASSLLPDNEQFF
TGTGCCAGCAGCTTACTCCCCGACAATGAGCAGTTCTTC
>TRBV9|TRBD1|.|TRBJ2-7
CASSVRDRSEEQYF
TGTGCCAGCAGCGTTCGGGACAGATCTGAGGAGCAGTACTTC
>TRBV7-7|.|.|TRBJ2-7
CASSLGQGNYEQYF
TGTGCTAGCAGCTTAGGCCAGGGCAACTACGAGCAGTACTTC
>TRBV19|TRBD1|.|TRBJ1-5
CASSIGQGANQPQHF
TGTGCCAGTAGTATCGGGCAGGGGGCTAATCAGCCCCAGCATTTT
>TRBV6-1|.|.|TRBJ1-6
CASKGASSYNSPLHF
TGTGCCAGCAAGGGAGCAAGCTCCTATAATTCACCCCTCCACTTT
>TRBV5-6|.|.|TRBJ2-7
CASSPGTHEQYF
TGTGCCAGCAGCCCCGGGACTCACGAGCAGTACTTC
>TRBV12-1|.|.|TRBJ2-1
CASSFRSSGNNEQFF
TGTGCCAGCAGCTTTCGGTCTAGCGGGAACAATGAGCAGTTCTTC
>TRBV7-9|TRBD2|few|TRBJ2-3
CASSRGLAGAGTDTQYF
TGTGCCAGCAGCCGGGGACTAGCGGGGGCCGGCACAGATACGCAGTATTTT
>TRBV4-1|TRBD1|.|TRBJ1-1
CASSQSKGQVRVTEAFF
TGCGCCAGCAGCCAATCCAAGGGACAGGTGAGAGTCACTGAAGCTTTCTTT
>TRBV5-1|.|.|TRBJ2-7
CASRLEIGYEQYF
TGCGCCAGCAGATTGGAAATCGGGTATGAGCAGTACTTC
>TRBV29-1|TRBD2|.|TRBJ2-2
CSGSGGTDTGELFF
TGCAGCGGTAGCGGGGGGACGGACACCGGGGAGCTGTTTTTT
>TRBV7-2|.|.|TRBJ2-5
CASSPGGTETQYF
TGTGCCAGCAGCCCAGGGGGGACGGAGACCCAGTACTTC
>TRBV9|TRBD1|.|TRBJ1-1
CASSVDPGGVTEAFF
TGTGCCAGCAGCGTAGACCCAGGGGGCGTCACTGAAGCTTTCTTT
>TRBV5-6|TRBD2|.|TRBJ2-1
CASSLRRGGYNEQFF
TGTGCCAGCAGCTTAAGGCGGGGGGGTTACAATGAGCAGTTCTTC
>TRBV7-2|TRBD1|once|TRBJ1-1
CASSNRGARGTEAFF
TGTGCCAGCAGCAACAGGGGCGCCCGGGGCACTGAAGCTTTCTTT
>TRBV6-5|TRBD1|.|TRBJ1-5
CASSGTGEAQPQHF
TGTGCCAGCAGTGGGACAGGGGAAGCTCAGCCCCAGCATTTT
>TRBV30|.|.|TRBJ1-3
CAWSDLVPSGNTIYF
TGTGCCTGGAGTGACCTAGTCCCATCTGGAAACACCATATATTTT
>TRBV4-2|.|.|TRBJ2-3
CASSQGTGTDTQYF
TGTGCCAGCAGCCAAGGGACTGGCACAGATACGCAGTATTTT
>TRBV30|.|.|TRBJ1-1
CAWSSGLGTEAFF
TGTGCCTGGAGTTCGGGTCTCGGGACTGAAGCTTTCTTT
>TRBV6-5|TRBD1|.|TRBJ2-7
CASLSGQGSYEQYF
TGTGCCAGCCTCTCGGGACAGGGATCCTACGAGCAGTACTTC
>TRBV5-4|TRBD1|.|TRBJ1-4
CASTTGGNEKLFF
TGTGCCAGTACGACAGGGGGTAATGAAAAACTGTTTTTT
>TRBV7-6|TRBD2|.|TRBJ2-5
CASSGRGDQETQYF
TGTGCCAGCAGCGGGCGGGGGGACCAAGAGACCCAGTACTTC
>TRBV19|TRBD1|.|TRBJ2-7
CASRDSYYEQYF
TGTGCCAGTCGGGACAGCTACTACGAGCAGTACTTC
>TRBV30|TRBD1|.|TRBJ1-2
CAWTSRGDGYTF
TGTGCCTGGACTAGCAGGGGGGATGGCTACACCTTC
>TRBV4-2|TRBD2|.|TRBJ2-1
CASSQDWEGTNYNEQFF
TGTGCCAGCAGCCAAGATTGGGAAGGGACTAACTACAATGAGCAGTTCTTC
>TRBV18|.|.|TRBJ2-1
CASSPLQQLNEQFF
TGTGCCAGCTCACCACTCCAACAGCTCAATGAGCAGTTCTTC
>TRBV28|TRBD1|few|TRBJ1-2
CASYGAGTGDYGYTF
TGTGCCAGCTATGGGGCCGGGACAGGGGACTATGGCTACACCTTC
>TRBV11-3|.|once|TRBJ2-6
CASSLLLSGANVLTF
TGTGCCAGCAGCCTCTTACTCTCTGGGGCCAACGTCCTGACTTTC
>TRBV29-1|.|.|TRBJ2-7
CSVGASAYEQYF
TGCAGCGTTGGGGCTAGCGCCTACGAGCAGTACTTC
>TRBV7-6|TRBD2|few|TRBJ2-5
CASSLAYGEGETQYF
TGTGCCAGCAGCTTAGCATACGGGGAGGGAGAGACCCAGTACTTC
>TRBV2|TRBD1|.|TRBJ2-7
CASRTGTGREQYF
TGTGCCAGCAGGACCGGGACAGGGAGAGAGCAGTACTTC
>TRBV5-6|TRBD1|.|TRBJ1-6
CASSWDRASNSPLHF
TGTGCCAGCAGCTGGGACAGGGCTTCAAATTCACCCCTCCACTTT
>TRBV4-2|TRBD2|.|TRBJ2-1
CASSQDGQRGDNEQFF
TGTGCCAGCAGCCAAGATGGCCAGCGGGGGGACAATGAGCAGTTCTTC
>TRBV30|.|few|TRBJ1-1
CAWSGTLTAGEAFF
TGTGCCTGGAGTGGGACTCTCACTGCCGGTGAAGCTTTCTTT
>TRBV6-1|TRBD1|few|TRBJ2-7
CASREGPGQGMYEQYF
TGTGCCAGCAGGGAAGGGCCGGGACAGGGAATGTACGAGCAGTACTTC
>TRBV6-6|TRBD1|.|TRBJ1-4
CASSNTGGWEKLFF
TGTGCCAGCAGTAACACAGGGGGTTGGGAAAAACTGTTTTTT
>TRBV30|TRBD1|few|TRBJ2-4
CAWSLGQGAPNF
TGTGCCTGGTCCCTGGGACAGGGGGCCCCAAACTTC
>TRBV7-9|.|.|TRBJ2-7
CSSRGQTDEQYF
TGTTCCAGCCGAGGACAGACAGACGAGCAGTACTTC